Below are 5 T cell receptor beta chains sequenced from a single sample in a study of cytomegalovirus exposure and HLA in healthy donors. Use of 60 Vbeta and 13 Jbeta primers characterized the PCR. TCRdb's table, derived via immunoSEQ multiplex PCR, lists solely in-frame clones and lacks some. The sample holds tens of thousands of clones, 77% seen once. The sample comprised PBMCs. Receptors were obtained from a female donor in good health and CMV-seronegative.

This clone was counted between two and nine times. CDR3 region: CASSAIGGQPQHF. CDR3 nucleotides: TGTGCCAGTAGTGCGATCGGCGGGCAGCCCCAGCATTTT. The gene calls are TRBV19 and TRBJ1-5; D is ambiguous. Trimming shortened V by 5 bases and J by 7 bases, and 12 bases separated the two germline ends. Germline assignment: CDR1 LNHDA and CDR2 SQIVND (reference sequence). The CDR3 contains 13 residues.

This chain uses TRBV9 with TRBJ1-6; D gene uncertain. The CDR3 has 14 residues. The germline V gene has CDR1 SGDLS and CDR2 YYNGEE. V lost 0 bases to trimming and J lost 10 bases, with 11 bases between them. CDR3 region: CASSVGSGGSPLHF. The CDR3 bases are TGTGCCAGCAGCGTAGGTTCTGGAGGATCACCCCTCCACTTT.

This clone appeared a few times. The gene calls are TRBV7-9 and TRBJ1-3, with 7 bases matching TRBD1. Trimming at V came to 1 base and at J to 3 bases, leaving 3 bases not matched to a gene. The CDR3 extends over 15 amino acids. Germline values: CDR1 SEHNR, CDR2 FQNEAQ (reference sequence). CDR3 sequence: CASSLGTGDGNTIYF. The CDR3 nucleotides read TGTGCCAGCAGCTTAGGAACAGGGGATGGAAACACCATATATTTT.

The chain couples TRBV9 to TRBJ1-6, with D unclear. Germline V gene sequence: CDR1 SGDLS, CDR2 YYNGEE. V lost 0 bases, J lost 6 bases, and 13 bases lay in between. CDR3 length: 16 amino acids. In nucleotides, the CDR3 is TGTGCCAGCAGCGTAGGCGCGGGAATGAGTAATTCACCCCTCCACTTT. Amino acids: CASSVGAGMSNSPLHF.

V usage is TRBV5-1 and J usage is TRBJ2-5; 9 nucleotides align to TRBD2. This CDR3 region has 16 residues. Trimming removed 1 base from V and 5 bases from J; junction bases left unmatched: 9. CDR1 and CDR2 from the germline V gene are SGHRS and YFSETQ. CDR3 bases: TGCGCCAGCAGCTTGTTTAGCGGGAGTGGTGGGGAGACCCAGTACTTC. It specifies CASSLFSGSGGETQYF.